The rows below give T cell receptor beta chains drawn from one sample of a study of cytomegalovirus exposure and HLA in healthy donors. Generated by immunoSEQ multiplex PCR, the TCRdb table keeps only in-frame clones and is missing some. The repertoire consists of about 120,000 clones, with roughly 80% occurring once and the leading ten covering 11%. The source material was PBMCs. These receptors all stem from a male donor in good health and CMV-seropositive. Each CDR3 is given with its conserved first and last residue. A row's size may be missing; if present it is once, few, many or a size class.

V: TRBV7-2
size: NA
J: TRBJ2-7
CDR3: CASSPGTPWRYEQYF

V: TRBV5-6
size: once
J: TRBJ2-7
CDR3: CASSSITPSGNSYEQYF

V: TRBV7-8
size: NA
J: TRBJ2-3
CDR3: CASRDSGTDTQYF

V: TRBV6-6
size: NA
J: TRBJ2-5
CDR3: CASSPSKTQYF

V: TRBV5-4
size: NA
J: TRBJ1-1
CDR3: CASSQRTGKNPEAFF

V: TRBV29-1
size: NA
J: TRBJ2-3
CDR3: CSVRQGGTDTQYF

V: TRBV9
size: few
J: TRBJ1-4
CDR3: CASSVGDSNEKLFF

V: TRBV7-2
size: once
J: TRBJ1-4
CDR3: CASSSLGAGRSNEKLFF

V: TRBV7-2
size: NA
J: TRBJ1-1
CDR3: CASSLAEAGKAFF

V: TRBV29-1
size: NA
J: TRBJ2-5
CDR3: CSVVTSGRETQYF

V: TRBV19
size: few
J: TRBJ1-5
CDR3: CASSIIGGTSQPQHF

V: TRBV27
size: NA
J: TRBJ2-1
CDR3: CASSRIQAGPYNEQFF

V: TRBV19
size: NA
J: TRBJ2-2
CDR3: CASRGTGELFF

V: TRBV10-3
size: NA
J: TRBJ2-7
CDR3: CAISAGTSGRGAYEQYF

V: TRBV25-1
size: NA
J: TRBJ2-2
CDR3: CASSEGDGGNTGELFF

V: TRBV27
size: NA
J: TRBJ1-4
CDR3: CASRIQGAGNEKLFF